This T cell receptor (beta chain) was documented in a study of response to subunit inactivated influenza vaccine. TCRdb ran MiXCR on the RT-PCR reads and lists one entry per CDR3 protein. Among a few hundred thousand distinct CDR3 sequences, 12% to 15% were seen once, and the ten largest hold around 10%. The table lists this clonotype with a few counts. Germline V gene sequence: CDR1 SGHVS, CDR2 FNYEAQ. The CDR3 runs to 16 residues. The V and J ends lost 5 bases and 7 bases, in that order; junction bases with no gene match: 13. The source is a man between 50 and 59 years old who received an inactivated influenza vaccine. Sequencing was performed on PBMCs from blood, taken about 13 days after vaccination. The chain joins TRBV7-6 to TRBJ2-1; 8 nucleotides match TRBD2. The CDR3 sequence is CASSAYVAGGGNEQFF. In DNA form, the CDR3 reads TGTGCCAGCAGCGCCTACGTTGCGGGAGGTGGGAATGAGCAGTTCTTC.